These 22 T cell receptor beta chains came from one sample sequenced in a study of OX40 agonist ivuxolimab in advanced cancers. Sequencing used immunoSEQ multiplex PCR; TCRdb keeps in-frame clones, though not all of them. Among tens of thousands of clones listed, roughly 80% were seen once. The starting material was CD4+ or CD8+ T cells sorted from blood, obtained in a trial of the OX40 agonist ivuxolimab. These receptors all stem from an adult with an advanced solid tumor such as melanoma, head and neck, liver or kidney cancer.

The chain employs TRBV27 and TRBJ2-3, with D uncertain. With 7 bases removed from V and 4 bases from J, the gap between germline ends came to 15 bases. CDR1 MNHEY and CDR2 SMNVEV come from the germline V gene (reference sequence). This CDR3 comprises 14 residues. DNA of the CDR3: TGTGCCAGCACAGGCCCCCATAACGCAGATACGCAGTATTTT. It translates to CASTGPHNADTQYF.

In this sample, this clone turned up once. The chain employs TRBV9 and TRBJ2-1, with D perhaps being TRBD1 or TRBD2 (5 bases each). The CDR3 extends over 15 amino acids. V gave up 0 bases and J gave up 10 bases, with 17 bases separating them. Germline V gene data show CDR1 as SGDLS and CDR2 as YYNGEE. CDR3 sequence reads: CASSVAGIGVGEQFF. Written as DNA, the CDR3 is TGTGCCAGCAGCGTAGCAGGGATCGGGGTTGGGGAGCAGTTCTTC.

The chain employs TRBV7-2 and TRBJ2-5; 11 bases are shared with TRBD2. V lost 3 bases, J lost 4 bases, and 7 bases stayed unmatched. Per the germline V gene, CDR1 is SGHTA and CDR2 is FQGNSA. The CDR3 extends over 16 amino acids. The CDR3 nucleotides are TGTGCCAGCAGCTTTAGCGGGGGGGCCTATGGAGAGACCCAGTACTTC. Translated, it gives CASSFSGGAYGETQYF.

The chain joins TRBV20-1 to TRBJ2-1, with D possibly matching TRBD2 (7 bases). The germline V gene has CDR1 DFQATT and CDR2 SNEGSKA (reference sequence). Trimming took off 3 bases at V and 15 bases at J, with 12 bases between the two ends. This CDR3 region has 10 residues. CDR3 coding DNA: TGCAGTGCTAGGGGGGGGCATTCGTTCTTC. Encoded protein: CSARGGHSFF.

The J gene is TRBJ1-5, the V gene TRBV29-1; no clear D. CDR1 SQVTM and CDR2 ANQGSEA come from the germline V gene. The CDR3 contains 13 residues. V lost 1 base, J lost 10 bases, and 14 bases lay in between. CDR3 region: CSVEVLGDGPQHF. In DNA, the CDR3 is TGCAGCGTTGAAGTGCTGGGAGACGGACCCCAGCATTTT. Based on the CDR3 plus reference TRBV29-1 and TRBJ1-5, the full variable domain is SAVISQKPSRDICQRGTSLTIQCQVDSQVTMMFWYRQQPGQSLTLIATANQGSEATYESGFVIDKFPISRPNLTFSTLTVSNMSPEDSSIYLCSVEVLGDGPQHFGDGTRLSIL.

The V and J genes are TRBV2 and TRBJ2-2, with D possibly TRBD1 on 6 matching bases. V dropped 7 bases and J dropped 5 bases, with 17 bases sitting between them. This CDR3 has 15 amino acids. Germline assignment: CDR1 SNHLY and CDR2 FYNNEI. CDR3 residues: CASTPDRRGTGELFF. DNA for the CDR3: TGTGCCAGCACCCCTGACAGGCGAGGAACCGGGGAGCTGTTTTTT.

The chain has TRBV11-2 and TRBJ1-6; 8 bases map to TRBD1. This CDR3 is built from 16 residues. The germline V gene has CDR1 SGHAT and CDR2 FQNNGV. V trimming: 5 bases; J trimming: 9 bases; junction bases outside the gene matches: 12. The CDR3 DNA follows: TGTGCCAGCAGCCCTAATCCGGGGACAGGAGGTTCACCCCTCCACTTT. It specifies CASSPNPGTGGSPLHF.

The chain employs TRBV6-1 and TRBJ2-1; perhaps TRBD2 as D (5 bases). The V end lost 6 bases, the J end lost 5 bases, and 11 bases lay between the germline ends. The CDR3 covers 13 residues. Germline V gene data show CDR1 as MNHNS and CDR2 as SASEGT. The CDR3 loop reads CASRTTGNNEQFF. Written as DNA, the CDR3 is TGTGCCAGCAGGACGACGGGAAACAATGAGCAGTTCTTC.

This chain connects TRBV27 to TRBJ2-7; D is perhaps TRBD1 or TRBD2 (5 bases each). The CDR3 contains 16 residues. Trimming shortened V by 3 bases and J by 6 bases, and 21 bases separated the two germline ends. Germline-derived CDR1 and CDR2 are MNHEY and SMNVEV (reference sequence). The CDR3 nucleotides read TGTGCCAGCAGTTTCCTGCTTGGGGCTGGCGGAGGCGAGCAGTACTTC. Protein product: CASSFLLGAGGGEQYF.

The chain recombines TRBV27 with TRBJ2-1, with 7 bases matching TRBD1. The CDR3 runs 13 residues. The trim removed 5 bases at V and 6 bases at J, leaving 4 bases unmatched. Germline V gene sequence: CDR1 MNHEY, CDR2 SMNVEV (reference sequence). CDR3 region: CASSLGQANEQFF. In DNA form, the CDR3 reads TGTGCCAGCAGTCTAGGACAGGCCAATGAGCAGTTCTTC.

This chain connects TRBV18 to TRBJ2-5; perhaps TRBD2 as D (6 bases). The CDR3 consists of 13 residues. Trimming left V 3 bases short and J 5 bases short, with 10 bases between. Germline-derived CDR1 and CDR2 are KGHSH and LQKENI. This CDR3 is CASSPGGVETQYF. As DNA, the CDR3 is TGTGCCAGCTCACCCGGCGGGGTGGAGACCCAGTACTTC. The variable domain in full, completed from reference TRBV18 and TRBJ2-5, reads NAGVMQNPRHLVRRRGQEARLRCSPMKGHSHVYWYRQLPEEGLKFMVYLQKENIIDESGMPKERFSAEFPKEGPSILRIQQVVRGDSAAYFCASSPGGVETQYFGPGTRLLVL.

This chain joins TRBV19 and TRBJ2-4; D unclear. This CDR3 spans 14 amino acids. Germline lookup yields CDR1 LNHDA and CDR2 SQIVND (reference sequence). V shed 5 bases and J shed 0 bases, with 8 bases lying between them. DNA for the CDR3: TGTGCCAGTAGTTTCGGCCCAGCCAAAAACATTCAGTACTTC. Translating gives CASSFGPAKNIQYF.

The rearrangement uses TRBV5-4 and TRBJ2-1; D may be TRBD2 (5 bases). The CDR3 is made up of 13 amino acids. The germline gives CDR1 SGHNT, CDR2 YYREEE (reference sequence). Trimming shortened V by 0 bases and J by 4 bases, and 5 bases separated the two germline ends. The CDR3 region has the DNA TGTGCCAGCAGCTTGGGGGAGTACAATGAGCAGTTCTTC. It specifies CASSLGEYNEQFF.

This clone was seen a single time. The chain is built from TRBV6-5 and TRBJ2-2; the match to TRBD2 covers 8 bases. The J segment lost 4 bases and the V segment lost 11 bases, leaving 9 bases of the junction unmatched. The CDR3 is 14 residues long. Per germline, CDR1 MNHEY and CDR2 SVGAGI. The CDR3 nucleotides are TGTGCCGGACGGCGGGGGGCCGGCACCGGGGAGCTGTTTTTT. Its translation: CAGRRGAGTGELFF.

Here the CDR3 reads CASSEVWSISGNTIYF. CDR3 in DNA: TGTGCCAGCAGTGAAGTCTGGAGCATCTCTGGAAACACCATATATTTT. The chain employs TRBV6-1 and TRBJ1-3; D ambiguous. Germline lookup yields CDR1 MNHNS and CDR2 SASEGT. The V and J ends lost 1 base and 0 bases respectively, with 10 bases between them. CDR3 length: 16 residues.

The chain links TRBV25-1 to TRBJ1-5; D is possibly TRBD1 (6 bases). This CDR3 region has 15 residues. Germline V gives CDR1 MGHDK, CDR2 SYGVNS. V was shortened by 6 bases and J by 2 bases, with 14 bases between the two germline ends. DNA of the CDR3: TGTGCCAGCAGCGAAGGGGGGTTCGGCAATCAGCCCCAGCATTTT. Its protein is CASSEGGFGNQPQHF.

This clone occurred once. The chain employs TRBV30 and TRBJ1-5; the D is unclear. Germline V gene lookup returns CDR1 GTSNPN and CDR2 SVGIG (reference sequence). This CDR3 comprises 13 residues. V gave up 2 bases and J gave up 4 bases, with 9 bases separating them. This CDR3 reads CAWSYEWNQPQHF. The CDR3 region has the DNA TGTGCCTGGAGTTACGAGTGGAATCAGCCCCAGCATTTT. Variable domain in full (rest from reference TRBV30 and TRBJ1-5): SQTIHQWPATLVQPVGSPLSLECTVEGTSNPNLYWYRQAAGRGLQLLFYSVGIGQISSEVPQNLSASRPQDRQFILSSKKLLLSDSGFYLCAWSYEWNQPQHFGDGTRLSIL.

The chain combines TRBV5-1 with TRBJ1-2; 7 positions match TRBD1. CDR3 length: 14 residues. V shed 5 bases and J 1 base; nucleotides not matched to a gene: 5. Germline V lookup: CDR1 SGHRS, CDR2 YFSETQ. The CDR3 DNA sequence: TGCGCCAGCAGGGTGACAGGGCGTAACTATGGCTACACCTTC. Translation: CASRVTGRNYGYTF.

This clone has more than one count but fewer than ten. The chain is built from TRBV18 and TRBJ1-5; 9 bases line up with TRBD1. This CDR3 spans 14 amino acids. V shed 5 bases and J 6 bases; nucleotides not matched to a gene: 5. Germline V lookup: CDR1 KGHSH, CDR2 LQKENI. The CDR3, as DNA: TGTGCCAGCTCATCAACAGGGGGCAGTCAGCCCCAGCATTTT. Residues: CASSSTGGSQPQHF.

The chain employs TRBV18 and TRBJ1-1; 7 bases are a match to TRBD1. Germline loops: CDR1 KGHSH, CDR2 LQKENI. With 6 bases clipped from V and 8 bases from J, the junction kept 3 bases outside the gene matches. This CDR3 spans 11 amino acids. The CDR3 reads CASSRDSEAFF. DNA of the CDR3: TGTGCCAGCTCGCGGGACAGCGAAGCTTTCTTT.

The V gene is TRBV28, the J gene TRBJ1-4; a weak D match, TRBD1 (6 bases). CDR1 is MDHEN and CDR2 is SYDVKM in the germline V gene. The CDR3 totals 16 residues. V was pared by 2 bases and J by 0 bases, with 10 bases between. CDR3 sequence: CASSLQGRATNEKLFF. DNA for the CDR3: TGTGCCAGCAGTTTACAGGGGAGAGCAACTAATGAAAAACTGTTTTTT.

J is TRBJ2-2 and V is TRBV15; 9 bases match TRBD2. Losses at the gene ends were 3 bases for V and 4 bases for J; bases not matched to a gene: 3. The germline gives CDR1 LNHNV, CDR2 YYDKDF (reference sequence). The CDR3 totals 15 residues. CDR3 nucleotide sequence: TGTGCCACCAGCAGGCTAGCGGGGAGCACCGGGGAGCTGTTTTTT. Protein sequence: CATSRLAGSTGELFF. The variable domain in full, completed from reference TRBV15 and TRBJ2-2, reads DAMVIQNPRYQVTQFGKPVTLSCSQTLNHNVMYWYQQKSSQAPKLLFHYYDKDFNNEADTPDNFQSRRPNTSFCFLDIRSPGLGDTAMYLCATSRLAGSTGELFFGEGSRLTVL.